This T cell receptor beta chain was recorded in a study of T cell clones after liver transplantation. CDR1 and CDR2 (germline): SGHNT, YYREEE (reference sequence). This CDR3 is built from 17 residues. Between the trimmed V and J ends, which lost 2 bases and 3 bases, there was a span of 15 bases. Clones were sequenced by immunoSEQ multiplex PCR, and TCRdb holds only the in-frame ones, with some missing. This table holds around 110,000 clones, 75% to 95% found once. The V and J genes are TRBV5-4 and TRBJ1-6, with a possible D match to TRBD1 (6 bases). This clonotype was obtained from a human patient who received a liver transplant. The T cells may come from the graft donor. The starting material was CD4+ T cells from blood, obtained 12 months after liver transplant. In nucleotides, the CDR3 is TGTGCCAGCAGCTTCGTGACAGGCGCCTTCTATAATTCACCCCTCCACTTT. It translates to CASSFVTGAFYNSPLHF.